This entry is about one T cell receptor beta chain. Its antigen is currently not known. Base qualities are not provided; no much larger clone lies one nucleotide away. The CDR3 regions of human TCRbeta chains were analyzed by immunosequencing. Processing in the source paper ran as follows. Repertoire TCRs were matched against a reference library of SARS-CoV-2-specific TCRs generated with the MIRA antigen-specificity platform. Breadth was defined as the fraction of unique TCRs that were SARS-CoV-2-associated, and depth was defined as the fraction of total T cells that were SARS-CoV-2-associated. Using the MIRA data, each spike-specific TCR was assigned both to the spike region to which the TCR was reactive and to a CD4 or CD8 class. Log10-transformed breadth and depth values were compared by one-way ANOVA with Sidak's multiple comparisons tests. TCRdb's version of the immuneACCESS table is confined to in-frame rearrangements and falls short of the full clone set. An unresolved V gene accounts for under half of the shortfall where checked; the remainder is of unknown origin. The DNA was the basis for D and trimming; V, J and clone size are from that table. In this sample the table shows under 40,000 clones, around nine tenths of which occur a single time. Approximately 7% of the sample is taken by the ten largest.

What this sample's time point label stands for: baseline before first vaccination. The vaccinee samples were drawn from two UK trials, COV001 and COV002, one of which was a single-blind randomized controlled phase 2/3 trial testing AZD1222 (ChAdOx1 nCoV-19) in healthy adults. For TCRbeta chain sequencing, PBMC samples were collected from trial participants at day 0 and at day 28 after the second dose. The sample belongs to a study of T cell responses to AZD1222 COVID-19 vaccine (dated by TCRdb to about 2021). With regard to the full study: AZD1222 recipients given second doses at about 4 weeks or at about 12 weeks were pooled, since spike-specific TCR depth and breadth were not found to differ between the two schedules. Trial participants were enrolled by age into subgroups of 18-55, 56-69 and 70-plus years, and about 150, 27 and 61 TCR-sequenced participants, respectively, were included in these subgroups. TCR sequencing was performed for some 250 trial participants, of whom 200 to 220 were given two doses of AZD1222 and about 25 were given two doses of MenACWY control vaccine.

Here is what the overall study found, with its caveats: Most participants were white British and females outnumbered males, and the authors suggested that clonal diversity may have been underestimated. The 56-69-year group was small, and its depth increase did not reach significance, likely because of low power. After two AZD1222 doses, both the breadth and the depth of spike-specific TCRs were significantly higher than at day 0 and than in MenACWY recipients. Conclusions about previously exposed vaccinees were limited because only a handful of AZD1222 recipients were SARS-CoV-2 seropositive at baseline. Because no day 14 peak-response samples were available, repertoires were characterized only after the peak T cell response. Vaccine-associated CD4 TCRs spanned the whole spike protein, with dominant responses in regions 160-218 and 743-854. Reportedly, almost half of the unique spike-specific TCRs recognized epitopes lying outside the regions that are mutated in the B.1.351 and B.1.1.7 variants.

The V and J ends are trimmed by 5 bases and 1 base, leaving 12 bases between them. Spanning cysteine to phenylalanine, the CDR3 consists of 15 amino acids. The sequence is cut down to CDR3 DNA, 45 bases in frame from base 1. CDR1 and CDR2, looked up from the germline V gene, are MDHEN and SYDVKM. The TCR comes from an adult in good health. The sample here was peripheral blood, taken on day 0 of AZD1222 vaccination. The sequence joins TRBV28 to TRBJ1-5; confidence is insufficient to name the D gene. The sequenced DNA is TGTGCCAGCAGTGCCCGTCGGCAGAGCAATCAGCCCCAGCATTTT. This encodes CASSARRQSNQPQHF.